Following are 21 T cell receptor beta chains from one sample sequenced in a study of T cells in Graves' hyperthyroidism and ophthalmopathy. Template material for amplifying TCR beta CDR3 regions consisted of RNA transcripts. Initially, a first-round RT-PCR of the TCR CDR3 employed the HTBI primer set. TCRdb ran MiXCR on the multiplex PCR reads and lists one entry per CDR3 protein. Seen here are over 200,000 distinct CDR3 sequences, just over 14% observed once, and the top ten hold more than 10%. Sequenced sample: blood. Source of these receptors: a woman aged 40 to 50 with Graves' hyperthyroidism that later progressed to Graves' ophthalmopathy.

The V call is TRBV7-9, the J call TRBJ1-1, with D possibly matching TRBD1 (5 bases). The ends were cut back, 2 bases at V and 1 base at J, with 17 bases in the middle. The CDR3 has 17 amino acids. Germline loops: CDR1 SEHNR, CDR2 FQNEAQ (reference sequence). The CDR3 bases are TGTGCCAGCAGCTTACGGAGACTAGCGGGGGAGAACACTGAAGCTTTCTTT. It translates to CASSLRRLAGENTEAFF.

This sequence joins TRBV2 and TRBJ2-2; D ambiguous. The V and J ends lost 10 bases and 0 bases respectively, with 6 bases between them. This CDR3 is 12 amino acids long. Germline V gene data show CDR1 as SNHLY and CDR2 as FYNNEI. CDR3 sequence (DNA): TGTGCCATCTCATCGAACACCGGGGAGCTGTTTTTT. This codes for CAISSNTGELFF.

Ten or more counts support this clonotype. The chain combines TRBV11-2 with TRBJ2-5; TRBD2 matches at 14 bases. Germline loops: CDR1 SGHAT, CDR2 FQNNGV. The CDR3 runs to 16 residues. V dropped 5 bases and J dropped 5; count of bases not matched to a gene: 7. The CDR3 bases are TGTGCCAGCAGCCGACTAGCGGGAGGGCCTGGGGAGACCCAGTACTTC. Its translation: CASSRLAGGPGETQYF.

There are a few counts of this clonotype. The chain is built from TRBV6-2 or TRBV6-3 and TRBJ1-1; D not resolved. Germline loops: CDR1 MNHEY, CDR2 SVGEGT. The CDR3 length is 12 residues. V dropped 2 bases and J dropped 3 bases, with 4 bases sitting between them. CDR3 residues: CASSYPDTEAFF. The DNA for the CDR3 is TGTGCCAGCAGTTACCCGGACACTGAAGCTTTCTTT.

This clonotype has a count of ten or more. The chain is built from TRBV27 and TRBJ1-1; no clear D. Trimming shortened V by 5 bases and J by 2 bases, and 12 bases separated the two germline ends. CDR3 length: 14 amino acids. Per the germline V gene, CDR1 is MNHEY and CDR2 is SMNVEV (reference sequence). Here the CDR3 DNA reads TGTGCCAGCAGTCCCGCGAACCGAAACACTGAAGCTTTCTTT. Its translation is CASSPANRNTEAFF.

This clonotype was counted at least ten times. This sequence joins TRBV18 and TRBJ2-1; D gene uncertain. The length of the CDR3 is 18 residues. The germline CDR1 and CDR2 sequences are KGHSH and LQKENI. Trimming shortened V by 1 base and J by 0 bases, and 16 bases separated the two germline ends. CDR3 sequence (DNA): TGTGCCAGCTCACCACGGCCCCTGGGATTAAGCTCCTACAATGAGCAGTTCTTC. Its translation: CASSPRPLGLSSYNEQFF. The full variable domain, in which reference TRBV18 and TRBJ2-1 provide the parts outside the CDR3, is NAGVMQNPRHLVRRRGQEARLRCSPMKGHSHVYWYRQLPEEGLKFMVYLQKENIIDESGMPKERFSAEFPKEGPSILRIQQVVRGDSAAYFCASSPRPLGLSSYNEQFFGPGTRLTVL.

CDR3 nucleotides: TGTGCCAGCAGCCCCCAGACAGGTCTTGCCTACGAGCAGTACTTC. Its translation is CASSPQTGLAYEQYF. The chain recombines TRBV5-5 with TRBJ2-7; D might be TRBD1 (6 bases). This CDR3 spans 15 amino acids. Looked up from germline, CDR1 is SGHKS and CDR2 is YYEKEE (reference sequence). V lost 4 bases to trimming and J lost 2 bases, with 16 bases between them.

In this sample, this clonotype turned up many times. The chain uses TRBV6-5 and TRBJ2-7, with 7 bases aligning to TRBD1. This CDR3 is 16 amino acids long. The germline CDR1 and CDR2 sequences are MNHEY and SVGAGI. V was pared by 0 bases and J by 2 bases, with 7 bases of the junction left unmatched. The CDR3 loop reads CASSYSKATGTYEQYF. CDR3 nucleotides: TGTGCCAGCAGTTACTCGAAAGCGACAGGGACCTACGAGCAGTACTTC.

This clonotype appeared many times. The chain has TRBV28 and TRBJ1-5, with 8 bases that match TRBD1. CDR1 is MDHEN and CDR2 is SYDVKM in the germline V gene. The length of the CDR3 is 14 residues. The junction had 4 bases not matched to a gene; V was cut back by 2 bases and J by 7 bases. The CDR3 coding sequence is TGTGCCAGCAGTTTAGGGACAGGTAACCAGCCCCAGCATTTT. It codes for CASSLGTGNQPQHF.

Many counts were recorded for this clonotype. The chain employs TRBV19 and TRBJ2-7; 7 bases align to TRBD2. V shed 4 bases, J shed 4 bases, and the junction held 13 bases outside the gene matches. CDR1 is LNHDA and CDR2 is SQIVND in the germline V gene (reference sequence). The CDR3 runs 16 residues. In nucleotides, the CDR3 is TGTGCCAGTAGTACGAAGGCGACTAGCATTGGGTACGAGCAGTACTTC. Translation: CASSTKATSIGYEQYF.

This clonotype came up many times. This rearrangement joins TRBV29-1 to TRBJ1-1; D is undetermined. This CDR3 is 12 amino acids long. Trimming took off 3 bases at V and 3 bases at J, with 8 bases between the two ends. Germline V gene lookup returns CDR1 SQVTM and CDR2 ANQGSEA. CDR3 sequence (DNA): TGCAGCGTTGATTTATTTGACACTGAAGCTTTCTTT. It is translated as CSVDLFDTEAFF.

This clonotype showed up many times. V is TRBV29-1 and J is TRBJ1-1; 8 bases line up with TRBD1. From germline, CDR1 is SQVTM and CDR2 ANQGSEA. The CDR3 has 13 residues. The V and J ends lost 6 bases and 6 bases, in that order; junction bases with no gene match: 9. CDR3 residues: CSVTGQANAEAFF. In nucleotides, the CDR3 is TGCAGCGTGACGGGACAGGCAAACGCTGAAGCTTTCTTT.

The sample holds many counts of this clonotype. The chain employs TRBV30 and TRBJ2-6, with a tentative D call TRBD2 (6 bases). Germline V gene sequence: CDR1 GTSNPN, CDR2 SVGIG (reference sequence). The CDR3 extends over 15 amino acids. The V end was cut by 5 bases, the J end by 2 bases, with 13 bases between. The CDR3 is CAWQTPGAGANVLTF. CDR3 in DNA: TGTGCCTGGCAAACTCCGGGAGCTGGGGCCAACGTCCTGACTTTC.

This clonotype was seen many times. CDR3 DNA: TGTGCCATCAGTTCAGGCGCCCTGAACACTGAAGCTTTCTTT. Encoded protein: CAISSGALNTEAFF. J is TRBJ1-1 and V is TRBV10-3; D gene ambiguous. Between the trimmed V and J ends, which lost 5 bases and 0 bases, there was a span of 10 bases. This CDR3 spans 14 amino acids. CDR1 and CDR2 (germline): ENHRY, SYGVKD.

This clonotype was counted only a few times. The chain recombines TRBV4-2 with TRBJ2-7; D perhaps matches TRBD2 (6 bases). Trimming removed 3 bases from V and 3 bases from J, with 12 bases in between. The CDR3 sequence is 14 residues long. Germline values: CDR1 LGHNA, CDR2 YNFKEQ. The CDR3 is CASSQRLGHYEQYF. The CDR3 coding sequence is TGTGCCAGCAGCCAGCGACTAGGACACTACGAGCAGTACTTC.

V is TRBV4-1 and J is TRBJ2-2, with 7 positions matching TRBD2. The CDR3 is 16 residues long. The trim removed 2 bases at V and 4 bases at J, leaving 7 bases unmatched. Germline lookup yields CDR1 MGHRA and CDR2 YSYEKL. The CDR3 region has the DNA TGCGCCAGCAGCCAAAGACAACTAGCGAGCACCGGGGAGCTGTTTTTT. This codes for CASSQRQLASTGELFF.

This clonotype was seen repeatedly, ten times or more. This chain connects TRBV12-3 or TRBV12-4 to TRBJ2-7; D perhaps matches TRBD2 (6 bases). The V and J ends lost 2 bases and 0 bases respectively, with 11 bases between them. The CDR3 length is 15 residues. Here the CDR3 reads CASSLRDSGSYEQYF. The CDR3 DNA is TGTGCCAGCAGTTTAAGGGACTCCGGCTCCTACGAGCAGTACTTC.

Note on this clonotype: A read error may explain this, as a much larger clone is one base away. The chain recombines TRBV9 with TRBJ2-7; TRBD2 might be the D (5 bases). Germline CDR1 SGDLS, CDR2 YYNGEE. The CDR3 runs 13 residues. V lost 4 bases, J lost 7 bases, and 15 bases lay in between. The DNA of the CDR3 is TGTGCCAGCAGCTCAGCGGTCCTTGATGAGCAGTACTTC. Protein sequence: CASSSAVLDEQYF.

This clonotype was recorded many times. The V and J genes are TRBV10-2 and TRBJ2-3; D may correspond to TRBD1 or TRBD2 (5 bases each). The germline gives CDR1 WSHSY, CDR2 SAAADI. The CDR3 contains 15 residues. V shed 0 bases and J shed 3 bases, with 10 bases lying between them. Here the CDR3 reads CASSESPGRTDTQYF. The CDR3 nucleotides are TGCGCCAGCAGTGAGTCCCCAGGGAGAACAGATACGCAGTATTTT.

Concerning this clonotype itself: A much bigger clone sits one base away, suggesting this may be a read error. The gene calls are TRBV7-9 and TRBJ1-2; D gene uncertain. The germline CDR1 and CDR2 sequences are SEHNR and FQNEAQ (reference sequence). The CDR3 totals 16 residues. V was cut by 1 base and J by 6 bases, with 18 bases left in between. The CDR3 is CASSLVEGAIPNGYTF. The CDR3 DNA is TGTGCCAGCAGCTTAGTGGAGGGAGCCATTCCCAATGGCTACACCTTC. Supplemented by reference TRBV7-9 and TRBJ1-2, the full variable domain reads DTGVSQNPRHKITKRGQNVTFRCDPISEHNRLYWYRQTLGQGPEFLTYFQNEAQLEKSRLLSDRFSAERPKGSFSTLEIQRTEQGDSAMYLCASSLVEGAIPNGYTFGSGTRLTVV.

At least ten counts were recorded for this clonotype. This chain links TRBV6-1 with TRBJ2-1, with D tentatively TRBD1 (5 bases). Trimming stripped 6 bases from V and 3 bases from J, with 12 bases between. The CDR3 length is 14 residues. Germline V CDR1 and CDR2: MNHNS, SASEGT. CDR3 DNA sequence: TGTGCCAGCAGGAGACAGTCACGCTACAATGAGCAGTTCTTC. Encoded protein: CASRRQSRYNEQFF.